The 13 T cell receptor beta chains below all came from one sample that was sequenced in a study of blood T cell repertoires in COVID-19 (dated by TCRdb to 2020 to 2021). Library creation used the immunoSEQ multiplex PCR assay. TCRdb stores this immuneACCESS table with in-frame sequences only. Part of the clones is absent; in the studies checked, under half of the shortfall reflects unresolved V genes, and no reason is known for the rest. This sample gives around 300,000 clones in total; roughly 87% of them show up just once. Jointly, the top ten make up 1% of the sample. The specimen was peripheral blood. These TCRs come from a man over 45 with active or convalescent COVID-19.

The chain combines TRBV6-5 with TRBJ1-4; the D is unclear. Germline V gene lookup returns CDR1 MNHEY and CDR2 SVGAGI. V lost 3 bases and J lost 0, with 5 bases in between. This CDR3 has 14 amino acids. The CDR3: CASSYGTTNEKLFF. The CDR3 nucleotides are TGTGCCAGCAGTTATGGCACAACTAATGAAAAACTGTTTTTT.

Worth noting for this clone: A read error may produce the germline difference seen at one junction end. This rearrangement joins TRBV5-5 to TRBJ2-7, with 9 positions matching TRBD1. In germline, CDR1 is SGHKS, CDR2 YYEKEE (reference sequence). This CDR3 is built from 13 residues. The DNA of the CDR3 is TGTGCCAGCAGCTCCGGAGGGACAGGGAATTGGTTCTTC. Protein sequence: CASSSGGTGNWFF.

V is TRBV19 and J is TRBJ2-5; TRBD1 matches at 8 bases. Germline-derived CDR1 and CDR2 are LNHDA and SQIVND (reference sequence). The CDR3 covers 13 residues. V was pared by 5 bases and J by 5 bases, with 4 bases of the junction left unmatched. The CDR3: CASSVDRAETQYF. The CDR3, as DNA: TGTGCCAGTAGTGTGGACAGGGCCGAGACCCAGTACTTC. The full variable domain, its missing parts supplied by reference TRBV19 and TRBJ2-5, is DGGITQSPKYLFRKEGQNVTLSCEQNLNHDAMYWYRQDPGQGLRLIYYSQIVNDFQKGDIAEGYSVSREKKESFPLTVTSAQKNPTAFYLCASSVDRAETQYFGPGTRLLVL.

This rearrangement joins TRBV18 to TRBJ1-1; the match to TRBD1 covers 9 bases. Per germline, CDR1 KGHSH and CDR2 LQKENI. V shed 5 bases and J 1 base; nucleotides not matched to a gene: 5. This CDR3 spans 15 amino acids. Here the CDR3 reads CASSATQGANTEAFF. The CDR3 nucleotides are TGTGCCAGCTCAGCAACACAGGGGGCGAACACTGAAGCTTTCTTT. Filled out from reference TRBV18 and TRBJ1-1, the complete variable domain reads NAGVMQNPRHLVRRRGQEARLRCSPMKGHSHVYWYRQLPEEGLKFMVYLQKENIIDESGMPKERFSAEFPKEGPSILRIQQVVRGDSAAYFCASSATQGANTEAFFGQGTRLTVV.

This sequence joins TRBV11-2 and TRBJ2-7, with TRBD2 matching 10 bases. The junction had 3 bases not matched to a gene; V was cut back by 2 bases and J by 2 bases. The CDR3 has 15 amino acids. Germline V gives CDR1 SGHAT, CDR2 FQNNGV. This CDR3 reads CASSLLAGVAYEQYF. As DNA, the CDR3 is TGTGCCAGCAGCTTACTAGCGGGGGTAGCCTACGAGCAGTACTTC.

V is TRBV7-3 and J is TRBJ1-5; D unresolved. With 4 bases removed from V and 5 bases from J, the gap between germline ends came to 9 bases. The germline CDR1 and CDR2 sequences are SGHTA and FQGTGA. The CDR3 is made up of 13 amino acids. CDR3 sequence reads: CASSSQVDQPQHF. The DNA for the CDR3 is TGTGCCAGCAGCTCCCAGGTGGATCAGCCCCAGCATTTT.

This clone has a single count. This sequence joins TRBV6-5 and TRBJ1-2, with D tentatively TRBD1 (6 bases). Between the trimmed V and J ends, which lost 2 bases and 8 bases, there was a span of 12 bases. This CDR3 has 13 residues. Germline V gene sequence: CDR1 MNHEY, CDR2 SVGAGI. The DNA of the CDR3 is TGTGCCAGCAGTTACGTCCAGGGGCAGGGCTACACCTTC. Its translation is CASSYVQGQGYTF.

This clone was picked up a small number of times. The chain joins TRBV5-1 to TRBJ1-6, with 9 bases that match TRBD1. This CDR3 is 15 amino acids long. Germline V CDR1 and CDR2: SGHRS, YFSETQ. V was pared by 2 bases and J by 8 bases, with 5 bases of the junction left unmatched. CDR3 amino acids: CASSFLRTGDSPLHF. Here the CDR3 DNA reads TGCGCCAGCAGCTTTCTCAGGACAGGGGATTCACCCCTCCACTTT.

J is TRBJ1-1 and V is TRBV2; TRBD1 is a possible D gene (5 bases). The CDR3 has 15 residues. CDR1 is SNHLY and CDR2 is FYNNEI in the germline V gene. Trimming removed 6 bases from V and 0 bases from J, with 14 bases in between. The CDR3 reads CASRGGILMNTEAFF. The CDR3 region has the DNA TGTGCCAGCAGGGGGGGGATCCTCATGAACACTGAAGCTTTCTTT.

The V call is TRBV24-1, the J call TRBJ2-7, with TRBD1 matching 11 bases. CDR1 is KGHDR, CDR2 SFDVKD, per germline. The CDR3 extends over 17 amino acids. V trimming: 4 bases; J trimming: 3 bases; junction bases outside the gene matches: 10. The CDR3 region is CATSDNPGTGGNYEQYF. The CDR3 region has the DNA TGTGCCACCAGTGACAACCCCGGGACAGGGGGAAACTACGAGCAGTACTTC.

The rearrangement links TRBV24-1 to TRBJ2-3; D not resolved. Trimming pared 3 bases from V and 0 bases from J, leaving 9 bases between. Germline CDR1 KGHDR, CDR2 SFDVKD. The CDR3 loop spans 15 amino acids. DNA of the CDR3: TGTGCCACCAGTGATCGCGCCATTAGCACAGATACGCAGTATTTT. Its protein is CATSDRAISTDTQYF.

The sample holds one count of this clone. The chain employs TRBV2 and TRBJ1-2; D is possibly TRBD1 (6 bases). V was trimmed by 7 bases and J by 8 bases, leaving 11 bases between them. This CDR3 comprises 11 residues. Per germline, CDR1 SNHLY and CDR2 FYNNEI. The CDR3 nucleotides are TGTGCCAGCAAAGGGGGGGAAGGCTACACCTTC. Amino acids: CASKGGEGYTF.

The V call is TRBV2, the J call TRBJ1-1; 7 positions agree with TRBD1. This CDR3 is 15 amino acids long. Looked up from germline, CDR1 is SNHLY and CDR2 is FYNNEI. V shed 7 bases, J shed 3 bases, and the junction held 11 bases outside the gene matches. Here the CDR3 reads CASITGNRGYTEAFF. Written as DNA, the CDR3 is TGTGCCAGCATCACGGGGAACAGGGGCTACACTGAAGCTTTCTTT.